The clone carrying this T cell receptor beta chain was seen at least ten times. These data come from a study of T-cell memory formation after mild COVID-19. From the 5' RACE reads, TCRdb called clonotypes with MiXCR, one entry per CDR3 protein. The table includes about 340,000 distinct CDR3 sequences, 13% to 15% detected once. The specimen was PBMCs or a T cell subset sorted from them (not recorded which). This clonotype was obtained from a man between 18 and 35 years old who had mild COVID-19 (a few samples of this study predate the infection). Cell type and time point are not known.

The CDR3 DNA reads as TGTGCCAGCAGCCAAGGCGGGGGGATCCAAGAGACCCAGTACTTC. Its protein is CASSQGGGIQETQYF. The gene calls are TRBV3-1 and TRBJ2-5, with 8 bases identical to TRBD2. Germline V gives CDR1 LGHDT, CDR2 YNNKEL (reference sequence). The CDR3 is 15 amino acids. With V trimmed by 1 base and J by 1 base, 2 bases remained unmatched.